The present entry profiles one T cell receptor beta chain with its context. The junction departs from the called germline gene at one end, perhaps through a read error. This sample is part of a study of blood T cell repertoires in COVID-19. Study-level information: Donors in the United States, Italy and Spain gave samples during acute or convalescent COVID-19. Sample material is recorded as cDNA or gDNA derived from T cells, B-cell-depleted T cells, or PBMCs.

Authors' processing steps: Nucleated cell number was recorded as an estimate derived from reference gene primer amplification. Assay: immunoSEQ multiplex PCR; the TCRdb copy retains only in-frame clones and omits some. The DNA gave D and trimming, while V, J and clone size come from that table. The sample includes around 11,000 clones, roughly 83% seen only once; the top ten take approximately 12%. The germline CDR1 and CDR2 sequences are LGHNT and FRNRAP. This CDR3 spans 12 amino acids. This sequence joins TRBV12-5 and TRBJ2-1; tentatively, D is TRBD1 (5 bases). The sequencing input was peripheral blood. This receptor was obtained from a human donor in a cohort sampled during active COVID-19. The CDR3 sequence is CASGFDSSGYVF. The CDR3 nucleotides read TGTGCTAGTGGTTTTGATTCGTCAGGGTATGTCTTC.